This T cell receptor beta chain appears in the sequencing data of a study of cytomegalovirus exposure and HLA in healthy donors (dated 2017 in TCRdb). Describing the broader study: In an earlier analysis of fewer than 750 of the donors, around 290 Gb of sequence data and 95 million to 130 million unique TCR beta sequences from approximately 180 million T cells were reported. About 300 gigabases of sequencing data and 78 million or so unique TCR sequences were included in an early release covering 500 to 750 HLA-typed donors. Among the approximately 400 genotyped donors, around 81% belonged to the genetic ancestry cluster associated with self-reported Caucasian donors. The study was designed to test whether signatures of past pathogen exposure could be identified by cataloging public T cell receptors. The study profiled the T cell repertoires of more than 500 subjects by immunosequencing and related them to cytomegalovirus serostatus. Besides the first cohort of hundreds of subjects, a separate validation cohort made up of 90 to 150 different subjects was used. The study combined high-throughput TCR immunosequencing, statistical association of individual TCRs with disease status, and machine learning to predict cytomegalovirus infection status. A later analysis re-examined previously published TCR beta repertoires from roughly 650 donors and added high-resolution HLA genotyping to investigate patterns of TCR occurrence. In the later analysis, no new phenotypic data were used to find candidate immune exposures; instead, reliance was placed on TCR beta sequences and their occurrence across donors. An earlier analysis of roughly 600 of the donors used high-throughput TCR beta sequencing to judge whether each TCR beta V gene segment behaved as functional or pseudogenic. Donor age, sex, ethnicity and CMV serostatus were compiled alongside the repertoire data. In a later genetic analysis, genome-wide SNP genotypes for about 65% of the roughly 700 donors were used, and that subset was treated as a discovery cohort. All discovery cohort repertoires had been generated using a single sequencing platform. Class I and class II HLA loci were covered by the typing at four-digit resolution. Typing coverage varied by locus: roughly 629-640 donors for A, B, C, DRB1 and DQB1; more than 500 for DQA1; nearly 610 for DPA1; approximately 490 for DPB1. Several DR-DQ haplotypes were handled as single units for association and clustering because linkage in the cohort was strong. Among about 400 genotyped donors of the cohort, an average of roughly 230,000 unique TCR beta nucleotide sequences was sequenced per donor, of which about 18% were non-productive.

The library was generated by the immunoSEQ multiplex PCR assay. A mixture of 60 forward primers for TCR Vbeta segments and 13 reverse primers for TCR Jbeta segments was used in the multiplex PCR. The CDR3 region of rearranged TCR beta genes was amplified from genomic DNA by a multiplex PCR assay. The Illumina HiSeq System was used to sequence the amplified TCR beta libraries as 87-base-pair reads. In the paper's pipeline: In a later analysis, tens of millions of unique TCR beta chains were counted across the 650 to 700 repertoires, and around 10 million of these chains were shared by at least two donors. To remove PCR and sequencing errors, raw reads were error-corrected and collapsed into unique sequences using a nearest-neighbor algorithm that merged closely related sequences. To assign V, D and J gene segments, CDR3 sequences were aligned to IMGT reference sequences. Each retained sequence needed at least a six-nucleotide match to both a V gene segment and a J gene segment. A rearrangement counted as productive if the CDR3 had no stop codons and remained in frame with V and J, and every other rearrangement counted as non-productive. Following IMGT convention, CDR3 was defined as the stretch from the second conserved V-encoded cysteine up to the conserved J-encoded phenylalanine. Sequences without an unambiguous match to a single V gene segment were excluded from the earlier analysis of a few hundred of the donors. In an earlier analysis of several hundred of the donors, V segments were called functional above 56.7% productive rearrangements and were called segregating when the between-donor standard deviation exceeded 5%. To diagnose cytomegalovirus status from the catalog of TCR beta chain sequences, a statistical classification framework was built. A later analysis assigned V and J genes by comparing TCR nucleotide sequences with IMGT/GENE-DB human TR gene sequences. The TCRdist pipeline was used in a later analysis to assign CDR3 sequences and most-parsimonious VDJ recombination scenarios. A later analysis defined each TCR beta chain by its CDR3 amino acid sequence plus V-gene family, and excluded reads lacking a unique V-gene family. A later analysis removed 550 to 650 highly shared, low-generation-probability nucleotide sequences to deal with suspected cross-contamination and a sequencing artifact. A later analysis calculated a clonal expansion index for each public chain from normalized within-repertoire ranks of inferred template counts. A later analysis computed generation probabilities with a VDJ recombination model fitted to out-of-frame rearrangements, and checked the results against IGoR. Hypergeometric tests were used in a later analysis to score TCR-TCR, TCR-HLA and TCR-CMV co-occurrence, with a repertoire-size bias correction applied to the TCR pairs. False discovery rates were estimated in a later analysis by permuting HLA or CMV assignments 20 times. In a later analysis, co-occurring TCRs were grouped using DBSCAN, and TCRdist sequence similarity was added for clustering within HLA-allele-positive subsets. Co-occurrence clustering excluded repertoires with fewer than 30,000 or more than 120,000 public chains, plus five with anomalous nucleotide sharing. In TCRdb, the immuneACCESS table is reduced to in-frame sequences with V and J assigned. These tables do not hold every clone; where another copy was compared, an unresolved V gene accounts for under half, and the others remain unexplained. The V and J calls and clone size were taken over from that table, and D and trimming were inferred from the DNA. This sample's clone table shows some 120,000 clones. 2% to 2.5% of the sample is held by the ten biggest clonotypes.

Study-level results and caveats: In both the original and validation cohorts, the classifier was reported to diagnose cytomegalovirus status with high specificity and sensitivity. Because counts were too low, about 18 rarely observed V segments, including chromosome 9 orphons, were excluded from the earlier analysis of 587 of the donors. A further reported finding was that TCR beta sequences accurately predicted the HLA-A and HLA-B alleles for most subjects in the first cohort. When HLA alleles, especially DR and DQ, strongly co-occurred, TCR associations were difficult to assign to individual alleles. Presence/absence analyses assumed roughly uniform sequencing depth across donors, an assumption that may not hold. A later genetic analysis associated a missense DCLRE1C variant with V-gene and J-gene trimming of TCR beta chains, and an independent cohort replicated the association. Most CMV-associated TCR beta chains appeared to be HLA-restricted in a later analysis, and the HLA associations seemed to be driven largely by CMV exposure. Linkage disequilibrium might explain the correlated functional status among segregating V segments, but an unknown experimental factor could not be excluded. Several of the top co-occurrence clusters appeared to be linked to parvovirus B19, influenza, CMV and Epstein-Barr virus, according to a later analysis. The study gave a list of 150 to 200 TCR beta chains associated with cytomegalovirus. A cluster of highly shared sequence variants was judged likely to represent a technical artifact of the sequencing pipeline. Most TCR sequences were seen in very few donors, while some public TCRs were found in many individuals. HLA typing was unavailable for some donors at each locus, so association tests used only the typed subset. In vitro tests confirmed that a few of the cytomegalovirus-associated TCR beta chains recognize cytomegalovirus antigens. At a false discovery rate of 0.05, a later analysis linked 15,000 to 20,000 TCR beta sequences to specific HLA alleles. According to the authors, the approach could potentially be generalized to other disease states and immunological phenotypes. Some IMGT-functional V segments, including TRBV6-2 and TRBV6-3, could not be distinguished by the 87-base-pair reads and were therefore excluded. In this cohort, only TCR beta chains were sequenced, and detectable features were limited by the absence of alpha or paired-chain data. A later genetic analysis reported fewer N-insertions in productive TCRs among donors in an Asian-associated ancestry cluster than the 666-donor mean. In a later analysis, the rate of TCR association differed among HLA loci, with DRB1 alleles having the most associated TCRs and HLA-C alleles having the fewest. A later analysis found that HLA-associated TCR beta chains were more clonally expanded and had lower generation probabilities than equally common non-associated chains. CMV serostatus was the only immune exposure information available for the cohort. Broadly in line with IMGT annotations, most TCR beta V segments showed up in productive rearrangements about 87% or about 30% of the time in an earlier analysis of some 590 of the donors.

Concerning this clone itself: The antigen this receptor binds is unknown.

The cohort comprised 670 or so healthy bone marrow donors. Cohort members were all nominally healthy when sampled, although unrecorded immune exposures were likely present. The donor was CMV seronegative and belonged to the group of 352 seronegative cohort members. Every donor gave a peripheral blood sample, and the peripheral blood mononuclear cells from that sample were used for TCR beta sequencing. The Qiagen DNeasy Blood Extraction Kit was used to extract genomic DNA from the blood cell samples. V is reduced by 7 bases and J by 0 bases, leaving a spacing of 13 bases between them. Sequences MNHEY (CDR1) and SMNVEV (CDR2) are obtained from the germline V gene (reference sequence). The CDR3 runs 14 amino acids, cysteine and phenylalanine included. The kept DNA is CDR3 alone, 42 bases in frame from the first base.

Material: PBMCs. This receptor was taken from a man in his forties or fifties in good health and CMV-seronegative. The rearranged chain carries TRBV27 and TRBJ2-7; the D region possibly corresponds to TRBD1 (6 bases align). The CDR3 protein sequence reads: CASMDTGSSYEQYF. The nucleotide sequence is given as TGTGCCAGCATGGACACAGGGTCCTCCTACGAGCAGTACTTC.